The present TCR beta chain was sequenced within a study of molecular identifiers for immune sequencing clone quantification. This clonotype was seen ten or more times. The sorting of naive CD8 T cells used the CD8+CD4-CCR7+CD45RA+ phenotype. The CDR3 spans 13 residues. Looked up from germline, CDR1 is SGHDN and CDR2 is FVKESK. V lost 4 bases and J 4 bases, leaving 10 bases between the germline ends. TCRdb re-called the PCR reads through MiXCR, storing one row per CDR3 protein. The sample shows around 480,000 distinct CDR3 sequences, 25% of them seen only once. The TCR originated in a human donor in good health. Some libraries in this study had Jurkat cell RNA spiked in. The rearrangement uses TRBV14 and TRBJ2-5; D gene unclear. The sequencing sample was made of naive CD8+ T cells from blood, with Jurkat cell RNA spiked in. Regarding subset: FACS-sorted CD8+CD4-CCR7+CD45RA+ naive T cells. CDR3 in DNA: TGTGCCAGCAGCCCCTTTGGGTCAGAGACCCAGTACTTC. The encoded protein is CASSPFGSETQYF.